What follows is one T cell receptor beta chain and its context. Germline CDR1 and CDR2: SGHTA and FQGNSA. The CDR3 consists of 15 residues. V dropped 1 base and J dropped 7; count of bases not matched to a gene: 6. Authors' processing steps: The assay estimated nucleated cells by amplifying reference gene primers. Generated by immunoSEQ multiplex PCR, the TCRdb table keeps only in-frame clones and is missing some. The D gene and trimming were derived from the DNA, and the V and J assignments and clone size from that table. The sample holds around 40,000 clones, roughly 78% seen once. This sample was included in a study of blood T cell repertoires in COVID-19. In the study overall: COVID-19 samples from acute and convalescent phases originated in the United States, Italy and Spain. T cells, B-cell-depleted T cells, or PBMCs provided the cDNA or gDNA that served as material.

This clonotype was obtained from a man between 65 and 85 years old with acute or convalescent COVID-19. The chain recombines TRBV7-2 with TRBJ1-4; 7 bases map to TRBD1. Sequencing was carried out using peripheral blood. In nucleotides, the CDR3 is TGTGCCAGCAGCTTAGAAGCCCAGGGGGGTGAAAAACTGTTTTTT. Its protein is CASSLEAQGGEKLFF.